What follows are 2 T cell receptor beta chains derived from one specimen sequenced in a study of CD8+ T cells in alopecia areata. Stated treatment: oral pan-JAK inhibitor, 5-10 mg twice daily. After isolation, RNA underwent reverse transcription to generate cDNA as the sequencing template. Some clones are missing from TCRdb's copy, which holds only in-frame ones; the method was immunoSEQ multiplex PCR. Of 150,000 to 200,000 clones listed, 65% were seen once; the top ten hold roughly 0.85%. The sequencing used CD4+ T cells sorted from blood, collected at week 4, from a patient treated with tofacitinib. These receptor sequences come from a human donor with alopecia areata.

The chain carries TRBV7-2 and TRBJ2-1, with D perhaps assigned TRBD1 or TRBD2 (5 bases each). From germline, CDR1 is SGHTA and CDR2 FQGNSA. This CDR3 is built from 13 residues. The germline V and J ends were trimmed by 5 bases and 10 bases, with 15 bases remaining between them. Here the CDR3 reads CASSLGTFREQFF. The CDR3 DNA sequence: TGTGCCAGCAGCCTTGGGACCTTTCGGGAGCAGTTCTTC. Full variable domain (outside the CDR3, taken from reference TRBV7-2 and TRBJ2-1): GAGVSQSPSNKVTEKGKDVELRCDPISGHTALYWYRQSLGQGLEFLIYFQGNSAPDKSGLPSDRFSAERTGGSVSTLTIQRTQQEDSAVYLCASSLGTFREQFFGPGTRLTVL.

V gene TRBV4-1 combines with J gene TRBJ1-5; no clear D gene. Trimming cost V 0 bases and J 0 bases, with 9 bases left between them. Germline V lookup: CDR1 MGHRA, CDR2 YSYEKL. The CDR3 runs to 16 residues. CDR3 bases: TGCGCCAGCAGCCAAGAGACAAGTTATAGCAATCAGCCCCAGCATTTT. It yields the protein CASSQETSYSNQPQHF.